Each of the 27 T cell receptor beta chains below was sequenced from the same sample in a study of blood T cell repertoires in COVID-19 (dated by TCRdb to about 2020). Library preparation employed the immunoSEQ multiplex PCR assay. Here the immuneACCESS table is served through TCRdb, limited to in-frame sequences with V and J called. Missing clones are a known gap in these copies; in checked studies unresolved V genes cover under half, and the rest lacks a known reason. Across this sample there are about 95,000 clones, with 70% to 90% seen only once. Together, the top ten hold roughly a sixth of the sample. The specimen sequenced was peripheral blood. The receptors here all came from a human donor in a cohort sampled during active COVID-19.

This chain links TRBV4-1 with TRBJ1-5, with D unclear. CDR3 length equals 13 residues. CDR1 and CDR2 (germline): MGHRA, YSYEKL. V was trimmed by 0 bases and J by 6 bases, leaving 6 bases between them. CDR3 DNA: TGCGCCAGCAGCCAAGATAGTTTTCAGCCCCAGCATTTT. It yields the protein CASSQDSFQPQHF.

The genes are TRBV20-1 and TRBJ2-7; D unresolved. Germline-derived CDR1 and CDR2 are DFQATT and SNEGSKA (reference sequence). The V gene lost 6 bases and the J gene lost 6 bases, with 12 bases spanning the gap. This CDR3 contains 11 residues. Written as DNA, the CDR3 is TGCAGTGCCCTGCCCACTCTCGAGCAGTACTTC. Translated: CSALPTLEQYF.

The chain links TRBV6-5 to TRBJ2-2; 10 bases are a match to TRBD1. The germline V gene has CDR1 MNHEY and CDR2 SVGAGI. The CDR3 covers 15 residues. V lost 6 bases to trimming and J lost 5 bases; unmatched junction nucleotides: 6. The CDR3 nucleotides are TGTGCCAGCAGGGAGGGACAGGGGAGAACCGGGGAGCTGTTTTTT. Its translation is CASREGQGRTGELFF.

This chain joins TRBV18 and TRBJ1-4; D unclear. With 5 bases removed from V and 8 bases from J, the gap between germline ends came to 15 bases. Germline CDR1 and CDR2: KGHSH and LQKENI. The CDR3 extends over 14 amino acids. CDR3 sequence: CASSAGLLEEKLFF. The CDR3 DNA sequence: TGTGCCAGCTCAGCGGGTCTCTTAGAGGAAAAACTGTTTTTT.

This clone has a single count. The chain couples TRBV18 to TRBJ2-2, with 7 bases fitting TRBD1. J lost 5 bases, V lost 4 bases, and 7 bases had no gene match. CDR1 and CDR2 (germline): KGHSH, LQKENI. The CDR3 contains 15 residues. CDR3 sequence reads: CASSQNRDRTGELFF. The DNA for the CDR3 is TGTGCCAGCTCACAAAATAGGGACAGAACCGGGGAGCTGTTTTTT.

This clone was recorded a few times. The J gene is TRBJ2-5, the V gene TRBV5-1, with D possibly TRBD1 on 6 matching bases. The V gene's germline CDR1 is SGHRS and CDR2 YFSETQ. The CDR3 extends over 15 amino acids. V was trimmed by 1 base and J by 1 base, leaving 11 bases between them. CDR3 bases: TGCGCCAGCAGCTTGATTAGGGACACCCAAGAGACCCAGTACTTC. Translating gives CASSLIRDTQETQYF. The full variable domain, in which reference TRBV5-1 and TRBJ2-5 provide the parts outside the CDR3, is KAGVTQTPRYLIKTRGQQVTLSCSPISGHRSVSWYQQTPGQGLQFLFEYFSETQRNKGNFPGRFSGRQFSNSRSEMNVSTLELGDSALYLCASSLIRDTQETQYFGPGTRLLVL.

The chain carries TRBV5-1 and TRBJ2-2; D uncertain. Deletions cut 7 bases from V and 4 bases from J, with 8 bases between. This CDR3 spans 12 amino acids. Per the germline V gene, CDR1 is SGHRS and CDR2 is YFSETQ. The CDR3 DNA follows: TGCGCCAGCTCTTACAGCACCGGGGAGCTGTTTTTT. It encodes CASSYSTGELFF. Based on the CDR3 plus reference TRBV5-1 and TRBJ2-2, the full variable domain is KAGVTQTPRYLIKTRGQQVTLSCSPISGHRSVSWYQQTPGQGLQFLFEYFSETQRNKGNFPGRFSGRQFSNSRSEMNVSTLELGDSALYLCASSYSTGELFFGEGSRLTVL.

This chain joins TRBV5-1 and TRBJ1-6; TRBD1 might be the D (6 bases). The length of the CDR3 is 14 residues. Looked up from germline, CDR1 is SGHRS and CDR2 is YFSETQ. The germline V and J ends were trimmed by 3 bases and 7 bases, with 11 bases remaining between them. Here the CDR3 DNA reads TGCGCCAGCAGCTCGGACAGCAACAATTCACCCCTCCACTTT. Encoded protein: CASSSDSNNSPLHF. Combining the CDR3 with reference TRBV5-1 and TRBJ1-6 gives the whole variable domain KAGVTQTPRYLIKTRGQQVTLSCSPISGHRSVSWYQQTPGQGLQFLFEYFSETQRNKGNFPGRFSGRQFSNSRSEMNVSTLELGDSALYLCASSSDSNNSPLHFGNGTRLTVT.

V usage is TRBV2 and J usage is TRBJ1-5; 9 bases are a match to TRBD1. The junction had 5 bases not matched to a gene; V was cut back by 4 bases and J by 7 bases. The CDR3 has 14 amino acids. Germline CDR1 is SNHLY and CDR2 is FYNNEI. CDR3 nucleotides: TGTGCCAGCAGTGTACAGGGGGCAGTCCAGCCCCAGCATTTT. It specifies CASSVQGAVQPQHF.

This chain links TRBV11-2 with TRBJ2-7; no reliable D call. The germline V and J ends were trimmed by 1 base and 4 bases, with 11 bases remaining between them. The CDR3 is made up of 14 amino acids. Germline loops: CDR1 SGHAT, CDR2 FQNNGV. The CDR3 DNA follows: TGTGCCAGCAGCTTAGGTTTTGAGAGATACGAGCAGTACTTC. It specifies CASSLGFERYEQYF.

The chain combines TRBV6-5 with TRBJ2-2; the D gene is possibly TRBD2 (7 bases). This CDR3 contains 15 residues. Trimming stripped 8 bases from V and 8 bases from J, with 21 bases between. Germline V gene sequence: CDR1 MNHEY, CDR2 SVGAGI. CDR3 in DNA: TGTGCCAGCCGCGGAGGCGGGGGCCTTTCTGGGGAGCTGTTTTTT. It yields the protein CASRGGGGLSGELFF.

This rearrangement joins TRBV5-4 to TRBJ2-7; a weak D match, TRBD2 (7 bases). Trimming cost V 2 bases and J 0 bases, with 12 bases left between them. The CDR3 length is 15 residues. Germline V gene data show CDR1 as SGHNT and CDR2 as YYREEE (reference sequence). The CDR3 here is CASSLQGGGSYEQYF. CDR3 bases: TGTGCCAGCAGCTTACAGGGCGGGGGCTCCTACGAGCAGTACTTC.

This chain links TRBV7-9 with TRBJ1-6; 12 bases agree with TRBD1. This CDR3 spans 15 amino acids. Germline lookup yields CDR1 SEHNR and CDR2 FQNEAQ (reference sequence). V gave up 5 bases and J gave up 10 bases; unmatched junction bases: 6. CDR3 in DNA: TGTGCCAGCAGCGTTCTGGGACAGGGGGCGTCACCCCTCCACTTT. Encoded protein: CASSVLGQGASPLHF.

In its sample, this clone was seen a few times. The CDR3 bases are TGTGCCAGCTCACCCGGGACAGGGCCTGGAAACACCATATATTTT. Amino acid sequence: CASSPGTGPGNTIYF. The chain couples TRBV18 to TRBJ1-3; 9 bases fit TRBD1. This CDR3 has 15 residues. J lost 2 bases, V lost 3 bases, and 2 bases had no gene match. Germline loops: CDR1 KGHSH, CDR2 LQKENI.

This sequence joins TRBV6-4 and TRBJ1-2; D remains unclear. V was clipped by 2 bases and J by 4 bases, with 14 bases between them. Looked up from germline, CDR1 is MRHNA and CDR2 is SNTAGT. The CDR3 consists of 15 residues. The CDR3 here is CASSDPEGGSYGYTF. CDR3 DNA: TGTGCCAGCAGTGACCCTGAGGGAGGGTCCTATGGCTACACCTTC.

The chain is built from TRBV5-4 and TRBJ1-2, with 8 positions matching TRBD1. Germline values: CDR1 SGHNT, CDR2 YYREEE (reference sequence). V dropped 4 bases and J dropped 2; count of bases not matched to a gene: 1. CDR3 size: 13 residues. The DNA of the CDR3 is TGTGCCAGCAGCCGACAGGGGAACTATGGCTACACCTTC. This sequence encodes CASSRQGNYGYTF.

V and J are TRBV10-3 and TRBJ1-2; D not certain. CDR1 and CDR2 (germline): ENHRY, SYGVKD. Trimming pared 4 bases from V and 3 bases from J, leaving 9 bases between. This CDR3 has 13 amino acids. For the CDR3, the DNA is TGTGCCATCAGTGGTCAGAGGGACTATGGCTACACCTTC. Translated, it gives CAISGQRDYGYTF.

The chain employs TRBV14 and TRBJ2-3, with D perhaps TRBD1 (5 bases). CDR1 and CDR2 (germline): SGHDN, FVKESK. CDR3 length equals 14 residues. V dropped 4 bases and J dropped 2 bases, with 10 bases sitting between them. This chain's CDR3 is CASSPPDNTDTQYF. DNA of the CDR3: TGTGCCAGCAGCCCCCCGGACAACACAGATACGCAGTATTTT.

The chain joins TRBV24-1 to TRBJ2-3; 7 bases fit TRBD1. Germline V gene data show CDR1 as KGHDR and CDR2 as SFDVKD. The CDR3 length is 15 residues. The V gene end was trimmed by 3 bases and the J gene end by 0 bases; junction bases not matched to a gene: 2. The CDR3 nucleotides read TGTGCCACCAGTGATACAGGGGTGAGCACAGATACGCAGTATTTT. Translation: CATSDTGVSTDTQYF.

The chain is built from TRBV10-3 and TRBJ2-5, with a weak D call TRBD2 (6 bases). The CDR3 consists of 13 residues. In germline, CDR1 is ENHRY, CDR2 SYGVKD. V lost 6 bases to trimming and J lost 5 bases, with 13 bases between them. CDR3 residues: CAISRDRGETQYF. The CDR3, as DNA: TGTGCCATCAGCCGGGACCGGGGGGAGACCCAGTACTTC.

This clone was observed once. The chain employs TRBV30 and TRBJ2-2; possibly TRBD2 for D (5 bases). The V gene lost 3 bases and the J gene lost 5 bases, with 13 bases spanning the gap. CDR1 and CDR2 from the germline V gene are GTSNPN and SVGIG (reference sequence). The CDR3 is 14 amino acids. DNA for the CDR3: TGTGCCTGGAGCGGTCCGGACTGGACCGGGGAGCTGTTTTTT. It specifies CAWSGPDWTGELFF.

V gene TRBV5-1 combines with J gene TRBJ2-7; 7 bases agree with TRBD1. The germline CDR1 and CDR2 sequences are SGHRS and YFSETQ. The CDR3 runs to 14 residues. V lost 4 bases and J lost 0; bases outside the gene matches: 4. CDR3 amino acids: CASSPRTGSYEQYF. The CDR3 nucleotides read TGCGCCAGCAGCCCCCGGACAGGCTCCTACGAGCAGTACTTC. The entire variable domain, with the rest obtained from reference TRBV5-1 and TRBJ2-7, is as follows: KAGVTQTPRYLIKTRGQQVTLSCSPISGHRSVSWYQQTPGQGLQFLFEYFSETQRNKGNFPGRFSGRQFSNSRSEMNVSTLELGDSALYLCASSPRTGSYEQYFGPGTRLTVT.

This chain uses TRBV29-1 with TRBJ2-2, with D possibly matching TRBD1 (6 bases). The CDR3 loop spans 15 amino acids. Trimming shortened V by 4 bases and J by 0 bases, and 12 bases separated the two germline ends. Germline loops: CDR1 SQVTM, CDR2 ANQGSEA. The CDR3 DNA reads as TGCAGCGTTGGGATTAGGACAGCGAACACCGGGGAGCTGTTTTTT. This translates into CSVGIRTANTGELFF.

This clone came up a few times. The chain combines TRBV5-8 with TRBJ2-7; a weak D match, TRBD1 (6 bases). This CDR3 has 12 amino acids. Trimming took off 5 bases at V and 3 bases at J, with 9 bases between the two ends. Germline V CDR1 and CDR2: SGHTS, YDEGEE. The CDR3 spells CASRIQGYEQYF. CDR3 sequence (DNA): TGTGCCAGCAGGATACAGGGCTACGAGCAGTACTTC.

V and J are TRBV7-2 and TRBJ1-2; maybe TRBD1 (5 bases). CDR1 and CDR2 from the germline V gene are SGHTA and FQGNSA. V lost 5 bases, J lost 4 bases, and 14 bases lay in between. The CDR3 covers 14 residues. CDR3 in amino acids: CASSPGGGSYGYTF. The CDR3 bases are TGTGCCAGCAGCCCCGGGGGAGGCAGCTATGGCTACACCTTC.

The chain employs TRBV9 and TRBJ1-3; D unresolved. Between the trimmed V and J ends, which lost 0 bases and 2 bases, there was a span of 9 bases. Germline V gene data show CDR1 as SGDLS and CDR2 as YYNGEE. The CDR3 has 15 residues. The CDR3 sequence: CASSVGTGAGNTIYF. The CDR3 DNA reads TGTGCCAGCAGCGTAGGGACGGGAGCTGGAAACACCATATATTTT.

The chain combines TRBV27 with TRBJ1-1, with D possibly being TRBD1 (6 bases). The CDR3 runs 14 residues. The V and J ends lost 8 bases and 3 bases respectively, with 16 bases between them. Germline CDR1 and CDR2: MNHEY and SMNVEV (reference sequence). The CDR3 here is CASAWGGHDTEAFF. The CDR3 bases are TGTGCCAGCGCCTGGGGGGGGCACGACACTGAAGCTTTCTTT.